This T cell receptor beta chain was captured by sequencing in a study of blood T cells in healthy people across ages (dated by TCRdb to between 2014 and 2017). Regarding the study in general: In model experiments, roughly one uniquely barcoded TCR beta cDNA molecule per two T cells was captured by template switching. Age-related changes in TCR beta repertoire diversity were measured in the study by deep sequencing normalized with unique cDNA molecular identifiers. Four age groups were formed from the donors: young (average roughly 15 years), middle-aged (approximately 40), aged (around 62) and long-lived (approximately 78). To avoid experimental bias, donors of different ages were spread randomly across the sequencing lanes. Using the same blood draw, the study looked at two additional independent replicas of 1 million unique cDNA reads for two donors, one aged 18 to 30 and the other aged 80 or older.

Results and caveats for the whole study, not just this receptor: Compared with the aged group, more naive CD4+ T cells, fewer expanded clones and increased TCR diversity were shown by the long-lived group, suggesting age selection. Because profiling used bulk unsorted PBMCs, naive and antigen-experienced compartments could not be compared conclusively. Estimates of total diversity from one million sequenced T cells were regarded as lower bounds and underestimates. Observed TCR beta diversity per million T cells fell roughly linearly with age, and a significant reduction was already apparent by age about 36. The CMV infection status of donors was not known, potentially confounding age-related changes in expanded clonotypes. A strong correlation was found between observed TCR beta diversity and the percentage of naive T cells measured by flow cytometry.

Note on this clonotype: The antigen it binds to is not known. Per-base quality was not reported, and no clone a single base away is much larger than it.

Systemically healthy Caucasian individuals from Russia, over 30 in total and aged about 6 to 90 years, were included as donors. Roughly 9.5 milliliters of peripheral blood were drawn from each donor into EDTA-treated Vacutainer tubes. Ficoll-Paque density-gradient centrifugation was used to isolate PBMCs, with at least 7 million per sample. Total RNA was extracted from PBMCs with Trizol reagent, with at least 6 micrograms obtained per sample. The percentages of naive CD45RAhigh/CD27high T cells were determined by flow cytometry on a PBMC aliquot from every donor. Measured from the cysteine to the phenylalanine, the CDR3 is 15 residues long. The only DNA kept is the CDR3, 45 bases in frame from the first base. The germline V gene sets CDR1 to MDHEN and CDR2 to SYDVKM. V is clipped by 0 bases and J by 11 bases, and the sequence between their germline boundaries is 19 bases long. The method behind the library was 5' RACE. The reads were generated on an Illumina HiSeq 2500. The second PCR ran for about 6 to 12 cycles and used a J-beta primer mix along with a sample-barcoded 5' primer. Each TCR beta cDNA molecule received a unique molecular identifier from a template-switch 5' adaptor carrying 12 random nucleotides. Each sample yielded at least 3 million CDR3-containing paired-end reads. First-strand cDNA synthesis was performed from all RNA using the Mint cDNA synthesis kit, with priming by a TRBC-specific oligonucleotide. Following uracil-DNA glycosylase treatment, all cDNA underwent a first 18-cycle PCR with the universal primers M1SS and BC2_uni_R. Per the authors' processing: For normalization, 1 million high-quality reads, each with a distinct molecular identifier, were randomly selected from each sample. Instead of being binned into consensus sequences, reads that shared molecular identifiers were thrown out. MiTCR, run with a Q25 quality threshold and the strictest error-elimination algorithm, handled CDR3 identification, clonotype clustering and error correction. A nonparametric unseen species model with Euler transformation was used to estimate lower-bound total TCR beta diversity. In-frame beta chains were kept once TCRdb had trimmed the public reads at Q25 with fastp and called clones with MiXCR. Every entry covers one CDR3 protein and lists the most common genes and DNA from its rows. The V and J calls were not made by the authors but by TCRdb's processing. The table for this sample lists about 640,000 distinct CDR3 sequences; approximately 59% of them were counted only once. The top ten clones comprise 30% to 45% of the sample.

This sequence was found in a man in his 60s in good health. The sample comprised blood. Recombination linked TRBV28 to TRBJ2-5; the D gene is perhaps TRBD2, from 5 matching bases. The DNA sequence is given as TGTGCCAGCAGTTTATGGGGAGTCGGCCGAACCAAGCAGTACTTC. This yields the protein CASSLWGVGRTKQYF.